The clone carrying this T cell receptor (beta chain) was counted only a few times. The antigen remains unidentified. 5'RACE primed at constant segments yielded TCR alpha and TCR beta cDNA libraries bearing sample barcodes and UMIs. TCRdb ran MiXCR on the 5' RACE reads and lists one entry per CDR3 protein. The table records 250,000 to 350,000 distinct CDR3 sequences, roughly 15% of them present only once. The data belong to a study of T-cell memory formation after mild COVID-19. The CDR3 extends over 15 amino acids. V was clipped by 3 bases and J by 4 bases; unmatched bases: 8. Germline assignment: CDR1 LGHNA and CDR2 YNFKEQ. Study-level points and caveats: CM and EM subsets held most contracting CD4+ clones; EMRA held CD8+ ones. Pre-infection memory already had some responding clones, implying cross-reactive memory joined.

V is TRBV4-2 and J is TRBJ2-7; 8 bases line up with TRBD2. The specimen sequenced was PBMCs or a T cell subset sorted from them (not recorded which). The receptor was derived from a man aged 18 to 29 who had mild COVID-19 (a few samples of this study predate the infection). Cell type and time point are not known. Written as DNA, the CDR3 is TGTGCCAGCAGCCAGGGTAGCGGGGCTATGTACGAGCAGTACTTC. Protein product: CASSQGSGAMYEQYF.